This TCR beta chain was identified during a study of T cells in Graves' hyperthyroidism and ophthalmopathy. Overall study context: Peripheral blood was obtained at initial diagnosis, preceding any treatment.

Regions amplified from RNA transcripts were the TCR beta CDR3 regions. The HTBI primer set served for first-round RT-PCR of the TCR CDR3. TCRdb reprocessed the multiplex PCR reads with MiXCR, giving one entry per CDR3 protein. The data show fewer than 450,000 distinct CDR3 sequences, roughly a sixth seen once. Study-wide results and limits: Most thyroid clonotypes expanded above 0.001 were also detected in blood. Model output signaled ophthalmopathy a median about seven months ahead of onset.

The J segment lost 15 bases and the V segment lost 5 bases, leaving 16 bases of the junction unmatched. The CDR3 totals 16 residues. Per the germline V gene, CDR1 is MNHEY and CDR2 is SMNVEV (reference sequence). A note on this clonotype: The antigen is undetermined.

The sample taken for sequencing was blood. This clonotype originated in a woman aged 25 to 39 with Graves' hyperthyroidism that later progressed to Graves' ophthalmopathy. The chain couples TRBV27 to TRBJ2-1, with 13 bases lining up with TRBD2. The CDR3 nucleotides read TGTGCCAGCAGTCTCCTACTAGCGGGGGGGCCCTTCAGTCTGTTCTTC. Amino acid sequence: CASSLLLAGGPFSLFF.